A selection of T cell receptor beta chains follows, all from one sample in a study of a mutant IDH1 vaccine in newly diagnosed glioma. These receptors' targets are unknown. Only in-frame clones appear in the TCRdb table, and some are missing; sequencing was by immunoSEQ multiplex PCR. Among about 53,000 clones, about 86% were seen once, and the ten largest hold 6.5% to 8.5%. Material: PBMCs, obtained from a glioma patient whose treatment included an IDH1 peptide vaccine. The origin of the receptors is a woman in her 50s with glioma. Each CDR3 is given with its conserved first and last residue. The D gene is left open where the match is weak. Size tells how often a clone was seen (once, few, many) or the class of an expanded clone, and some rows leave it out.

D gene	J gene	V gene	clone size	CDR3 protein	CDR3 DNA
.	TRBJ1-5	TRBV5-1	.	CASSRGDSNQPQHF	TGCGCCAGCAGCAGAGGGGATAGCAATCAGCCCCAGCATTTT
.	TRBJ1-4	TRBV9	.	CASSVGGGTTNEKLFF	TGTGCCAGCAGCGTAGGAGGGGGGACAACTAATGAAAAACTGTTTTTT
TRBD1	TRBJ2-3	TRBV25-1	.	CASSGTGTGTDTQYF	TGTGCCAGCAGTGGGACAGGGACGGGCACAGATACGCAGTACTTT
TRBD1	TRBJ1-2	TRBV2	.	CASNLDRAGYGYTF	TGTGCCAGCAACCTGGACAGGGCGGGCTATGGCTACACCTTC
.	TRBJ1-1	TRBV19	.	CASRAGVHTEAFF	TGTGCCAGTAGGGCCGGGGTTCACACTGAAGCTTTCTTT
.	TRBJ1-1	TRBV10-1	.	CASAKLDGSEAFF	TGCGCCAGCGCTAAGCTCGATGGGTCTGAAGCTTTCTTT
TRBD1	TRBJ1-5	TRBV19	few	CASSIKRAGGSNQPQHF	TGTGCCAGTAGTATAAAGAGGGCAGGGGGGAGCAATCAGCCCCAGCATTTT
.	TRBJ2-3	TRBV18	.	CATGAESTDTQYF	TGTGCCACTGGTGCGGAGAGCACAGATACGCAGTATTTT
TRBD1	TRBJ2-7	TRBV5-1	.	CASSVRDRVYEQYF	TGCGCCAGCAGCGTACGGGACAGGGTCTACGAGCAGTACTTC
.	TRBJ2-3	TRBV19	.	CASSIGYSSTDTQYF	TGTGCCAGTAGTATAGGGTACTCTAGCACAGATACGCAGTATTTT
.	TRBJ2-2	TRBV19	.	CASSLRAHTGELFF	TGTGCCAGTAGTCTCAGGGCACACACCGGGGAGCTGTTTTTT
TRBD2	TRBJ2-4	TRBV7-2	once	CASSIGLAGKNIQYF	TGTGCCAGCAGCATTGGACTAGCGGGGAAAAACATTCAGTACTTC
TRBD1	TRBJ1-4	TRBV9	.	CASSTSGGMSEKLFF	TGTGCCAGCAGCACCTCAGGGGGAATGAGTGAAAAACTGTTTTTT
TRBD1	TRBJ1-4	TRBV5-1	once	CASSLDRGGEKLFF	TGCGCCAGCAGCTTGGACAGGGGAGGCGAAAAACTGTTTTTT
.	TRBJ1-6	TRBV5-1	.	CASSMGGEYYNSPLHF	TGCGCCAGCAGCATGGGGGGGGAATACTATAATTCACCCCTCCACTTT
.	TRBJ1-4	TRBV6-5	.	CASSTGTVREKLFF	TGTGCCAGCAGCACCGGGACTGTTCGAGAAAAACTGTTTTTT
.	TRBJ1-1	TRBV6-5	.	CASSYSRMGNTEAFF	TGTGCCAGCAGTTACTCGAGAATGGGAAACACTGAAGCTTTCTTT
.	TRBJ2-7	TRBV6-6	.	CASSYSWDYEQYF	TGTGCCAGCAGTTACTCGTGGGACTACGAGCAGTACTTC
TRBD1	TRBJ2-4	TRBV11-2	few	CASSLTGWENIQYF	TGTGCCAGCAGCCTGACAGGGTGGGAAAACATTCAGTACTTC
TRBD1	TRBJ1-3	TRBV6-4	.	CPRLPRDRGSGNTIYF	TGCCCGCGGTTGCCCCGGGACAGGGGGAGCGGAAACACCATATATTTT
.	TRBJ1-3	TRBV4-3	.	CASSQDRASSGNTIYF	TGCGCCAGCAGCCAAGATCGAGCCTCCTCTGGAAACACCATATATTTT
.	TRBJ1-5	TRBV6-5	.	CASSGQGLGNQPQHF	TGTGCCAGCAGTGGTCAGGGGTTGGGCAATCAGCCCCAGCATTTT
TRBD1	TRBJ2-1	TRBV2	.	CASSAQGARRGEQFF	TGTGCCAGCAGTGCGCAGGGGGCGCGGAGGGGTGAGCAGTTCTTC
TRBD1	TRBJ1-6	TRBV5-1	.	CASSPRTGSSYNSPLHF	TGCGCCAGCAGCCCCCGGACAGGCAGCTCCTATAATTCACCCCTCCACTTT
.	TRBJ1-2	TRBV18	.	CASSPDGSYGYTF	TGTGCCAGCTCACCAGACGGATCCTATGGCTACACCTTC
TRBD1	TRBJ1-5	TRBV30	.	CAWRQQGWGNQPQHF	TGTGCCTGGAGGCAACAGGGGTGGGGCAATCAGCCCCAGCATTTT
.	TRBJ1-3	TRBV7-8	.	CASSLAGAGNTIYF	TGTGCCAGCAGCTTAGCGGGCGCTGGAAACACCATATATTTT
TRBD1	TRBJ1-3	TRBV7-6	.	CASSPGQAIYF	TGTGCCAGCAGCCCAGGACAGGCCATATATTTT
.	TRBJ1-2	TRBV19	.	CASSITRADLYGYTF	TGTGCCAGTAGTATAACTCGTGCAGACCTCTATGGCTACACCTTC
.	TRBJ1-2	TRBV7-9	few	CASSLVGSMVDYGYTF	TGTGCCAGCAGCTTAGTCGGATCCATGGTGGACTATGGCTACACCTTC
.	TRBJ2-7	TRBV9	.	CASSAPGSYEQYF	TGTGCCAGCAGCGCCCCTGGGTCCTACGAGCAGTACTTC
.	TRBJ2-1	TRBV4-2	once	CASRLTGLEQFF	TGTGCCAGCAGACTCACGGGGCTTGAGCAGTTCTTC
TRBD1	TRBJ1-1	TRBV7-3	medium-sized	CASSLTTGGNTEAFF	TGTGCCAGCAGCTTAACGACAGGGGGAAACACTGAAGCTTTCTTT
.	TRBJ2-5	TRBV28	.	CASSLISGLRETQYF	TGTGCCAGCAGTTTAATATCGGGTTTACGAGAGACCCAGTACTTC
.	TRBJ1-1	TRBV7-2	once	CASSLVGGSGTEAFF	TGTGCCAGCAGCTTAGTGGGGGGCAGTGGCACTGAAGCTTTCTTT
.	TRBJ1-1	TRBV19	.	CAVGSILNTEAFF	TGTGCCGTCGGGAGCATTCTGAACACTGAAGCTTTCTTT
.	TRBJ1-1	TRBV11-2	.	CASSLVGGNTEAFF	TGTGCCAGCAGCTTAGTGGGCGGGAACACTGAAGCTTTCTTT
TRBD1	TRBJ1-6	TRBV18	.	CASSPSRDREGSYNSPLHF	TGTGCCAGCTCACCGTCCCGGGACAGGGAAGGGTCCTATAATTCACCCCTCCACTTT
.	TRBJ1-2	TRBV19	.	CASSIRGTEPYGYTF	TGTGCCAGTAGTATTAGGGGAACGGAGCCCTATGGCTACACCTTC
TRBD2	TRBJ2-3	TRBV10-3	.	CAIRGGGKTDTQYF	TGTGCCATCAGGGGCGGGGGAAAGACAGATACGCAGTATTTT
TRBD2	TRBJ2-1	TRBV7-6	.	CASSLWGGGAYEQFF	TGTGCCAGCAGCTTGTGGGGCGGGGGGGCCTATGAGCAGTTCTTC
.	TRBJ1-5	TRBV7-8	.	CASSLSSWLAINQPQHF	TGTGCCAGCAGCTTATCTTCGTGGCTGGCGATAAATCAGCCCCAGCATTTT
.	TRBJ1-3	TRBV29-1	.	CSVAQGGGGNTIYF	TGCAGCGTTGCACAGGGTGGAGGTGGAAACACCATATATTTT
TRBD1	TRBJ2-7	TRBV4-3	.	CASSQVRQGDEQYF	TGCGCCAGCAGCCAAGTGAGACAGGGCGACGAGCAGTACTTC
.	TRBJ1-2	TRBV5-6	few	CASSLVDRDYGYTF	TGTGCCAGCAGCTTGGTCGACCGGGATTATGGCTACACCTTC
.	TRBJ1-4	TRBV27	.	CASSSLNPPTNEKLFF	TGTGCCAGCAGTTCCCTCAACCCTCCAACTAATGAAAAACTGTTTTTT
.	TRBJ1-6	TRBV14	once	CASSPWTVNSPLHF	TGTGCCAGCAGCCCCTGGACAGTTAATTCACCCCTCCACTTT
.	TRBJ2-3	TRBV14	.	CASSRNGGVVTDTQYF	TGTGCCAGCAGTCGCAACGGGGGAGTCGTAACAGATACGCAGTATTTT
TRBD1	TRBJ1-4	TRBV19	.	CASSPLGQGKDEKLFF	TGTGCCAGTAGTCCCCTAGGACAGGGTAAAGATGAAAAACTGTTTTTT
.	TRBJ1-5	TRBV27	.	CASARGAYSNQPQHF	TGTGCCAGCGCCCGGGGGGCTTATAGCAATCAGCCCCAGCATTTT